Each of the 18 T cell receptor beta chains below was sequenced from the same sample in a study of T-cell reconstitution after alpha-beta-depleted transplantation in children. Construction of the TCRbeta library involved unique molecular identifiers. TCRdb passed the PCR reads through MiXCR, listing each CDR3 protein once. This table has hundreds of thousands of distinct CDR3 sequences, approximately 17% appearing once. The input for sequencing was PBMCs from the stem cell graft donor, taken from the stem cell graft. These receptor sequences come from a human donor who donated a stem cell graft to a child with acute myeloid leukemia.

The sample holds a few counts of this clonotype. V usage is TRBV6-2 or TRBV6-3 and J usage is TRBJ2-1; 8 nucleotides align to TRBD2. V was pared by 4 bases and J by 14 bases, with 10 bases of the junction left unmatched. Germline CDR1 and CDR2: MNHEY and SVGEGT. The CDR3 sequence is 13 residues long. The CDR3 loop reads CASSLTGGATEFF. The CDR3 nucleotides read TGTGCCAGCAGTTTAACGGGGGGGGCTACGGAGTTCTTC.

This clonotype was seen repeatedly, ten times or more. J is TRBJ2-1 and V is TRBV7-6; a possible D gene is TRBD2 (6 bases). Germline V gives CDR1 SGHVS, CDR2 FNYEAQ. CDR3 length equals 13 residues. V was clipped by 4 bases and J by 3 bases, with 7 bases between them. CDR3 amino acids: CASSWDFYNEQFF. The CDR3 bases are TGTGCCAGCAGCTGGGACTTCTACAATGAGCAGTTCTTC.

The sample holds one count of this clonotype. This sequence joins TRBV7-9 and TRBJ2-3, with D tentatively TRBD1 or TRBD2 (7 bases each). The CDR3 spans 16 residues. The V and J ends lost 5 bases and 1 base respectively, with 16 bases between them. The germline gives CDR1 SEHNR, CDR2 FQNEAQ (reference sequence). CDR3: CASSPRGGRRTDTQYF. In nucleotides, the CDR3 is TGTGCCAGCAGCCCCAGGGGGGGGCGCCGCACAGATACGCAGTATTTT. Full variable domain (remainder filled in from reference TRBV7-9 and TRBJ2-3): DTGVSQNPRHKITKRGQNVTFRCDPISEHNRLYWYRQTLGQGPEFLTYFQNEAQLEKSRLLSDRFSAERPKGSFSTLEIQRTEQGDSAMYLCASSPRGGRRTDTQYFGPGTRLTVL.

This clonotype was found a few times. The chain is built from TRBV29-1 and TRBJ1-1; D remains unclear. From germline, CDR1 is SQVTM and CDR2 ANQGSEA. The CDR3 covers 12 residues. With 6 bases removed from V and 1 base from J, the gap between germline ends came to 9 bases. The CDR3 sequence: CSVALWNTEAFF. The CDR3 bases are TGCAGCGTCGCCCTGTGGAACACTGAAGCTTTCTTT.

Here the CDR3 DNA reads TGCAGTGCTAGAGATCAGAGGACTGGGGCCAACGTCCTGACTTTC. This encodes CSARDQRTGANVLTF. V usage is TRBV20-1 and J usage is TRBJ2-6; D is undetermined. Between the trimmed V and J ends, which lost 0 bases and 2 bases, there was a span of 8 bases. The CDR3 runs to 15 residues. Germline CDR1 DFQATT, CDR2 SNEGSKA (reference sequence).

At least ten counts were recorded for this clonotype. Here the CDR3 DNA reads TGCAGCGCTATCTGGACAGATACTTATGGCTACACCTTC. Protein: CSAIWTDTYGYTF. The rearrangement uses TRBV29-1 and TRBJ1-2, with a tentative D call TRBD1 (6 bases). From germline, CDR1 is SQVTM and CDR2 ANQGSEA. The CDR3 runs to 13 residues. The V and J ends lost 7 bases and 5 bases respectively, with 17 bases between them.

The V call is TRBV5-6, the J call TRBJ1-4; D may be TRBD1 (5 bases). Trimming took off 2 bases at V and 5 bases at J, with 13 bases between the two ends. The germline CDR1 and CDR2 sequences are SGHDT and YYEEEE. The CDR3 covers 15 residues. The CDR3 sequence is CASSFRGHKNEKLFF. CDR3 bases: TGTGCCAGCAGCTTTCGAGGACACAAGAATGAAAAACTGTTTTTT. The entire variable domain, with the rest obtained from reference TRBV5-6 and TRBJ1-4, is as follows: DAGVTQSPTHLIKTRGQQVTLRCSPKSGHDTVSWYQQALGQGPQFIFQYYEEEERQRGNFPDRFSGHQFPNYSSELNVNALLLGDSALYLCASSFRGHKNEKLFFGSGTQLSVL.

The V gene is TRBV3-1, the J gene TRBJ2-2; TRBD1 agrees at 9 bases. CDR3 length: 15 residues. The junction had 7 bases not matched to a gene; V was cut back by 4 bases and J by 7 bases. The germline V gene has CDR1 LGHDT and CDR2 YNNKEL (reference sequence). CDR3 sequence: CASSLPGQGGGELFF. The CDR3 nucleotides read TGTGCCAGCAGCCTACCGGGACAGGGCGGCGGGGAGCTGTTTTTT.

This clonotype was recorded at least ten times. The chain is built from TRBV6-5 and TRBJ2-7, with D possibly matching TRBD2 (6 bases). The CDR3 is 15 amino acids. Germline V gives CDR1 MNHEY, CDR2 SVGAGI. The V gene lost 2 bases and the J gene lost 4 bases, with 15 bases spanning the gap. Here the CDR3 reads CASSYRIAETYEQYF. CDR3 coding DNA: TGTGCCAGCAGTTACCGAATAGCGGAGACTTACGAGCAGTACTTC.

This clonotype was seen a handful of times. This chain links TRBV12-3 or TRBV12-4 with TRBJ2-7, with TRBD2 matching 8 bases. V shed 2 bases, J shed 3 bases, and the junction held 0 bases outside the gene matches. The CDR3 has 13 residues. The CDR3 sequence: CASSLRGGYEQYF. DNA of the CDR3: TGTGCCAGCAGTTTACGGGGGGGCTACGAGCAGTACTTC.

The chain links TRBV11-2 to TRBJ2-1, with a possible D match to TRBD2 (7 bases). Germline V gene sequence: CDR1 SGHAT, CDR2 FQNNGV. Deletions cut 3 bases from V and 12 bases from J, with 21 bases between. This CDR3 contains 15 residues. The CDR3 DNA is TGTGCCAGCAGCTTTGGGGGGGGGGCTAAAGGAGTGCAGTTCTTC. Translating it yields CASSFGGGAKGVQFF.

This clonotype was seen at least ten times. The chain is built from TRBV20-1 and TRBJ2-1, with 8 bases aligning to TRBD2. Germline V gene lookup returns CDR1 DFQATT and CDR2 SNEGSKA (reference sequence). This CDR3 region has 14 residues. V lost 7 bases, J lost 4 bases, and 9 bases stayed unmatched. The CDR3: CSGQHGGVYNEQFF. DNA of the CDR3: TGCAGTGGCCAACACGGGGGGGTTTACAATGAGCAGTTCTTC.

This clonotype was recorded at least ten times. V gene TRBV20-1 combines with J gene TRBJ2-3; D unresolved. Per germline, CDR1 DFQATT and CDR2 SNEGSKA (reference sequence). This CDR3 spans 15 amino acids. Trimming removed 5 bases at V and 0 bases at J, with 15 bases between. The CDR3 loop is CSAVYPFPSTDTQYF. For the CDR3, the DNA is TGCAGTGCTGTGTATCCATTTCCTAGCACAGATACGCAGTATTTT.

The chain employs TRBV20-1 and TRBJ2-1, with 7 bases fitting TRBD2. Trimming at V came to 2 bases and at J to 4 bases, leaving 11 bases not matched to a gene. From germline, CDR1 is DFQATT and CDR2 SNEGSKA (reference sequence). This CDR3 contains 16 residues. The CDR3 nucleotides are TGCAGTGCTAGATTGACGCGGCGGGGGTCTTACAATGAGCAGTTCTTC. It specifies CSARLTRRGSYNEQFF.

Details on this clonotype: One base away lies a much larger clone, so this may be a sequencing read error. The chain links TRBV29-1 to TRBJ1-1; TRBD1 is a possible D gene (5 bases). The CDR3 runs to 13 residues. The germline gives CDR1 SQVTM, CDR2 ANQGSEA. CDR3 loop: CSVGPRRGADAFF. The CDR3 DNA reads TGCAGCGTGGGCCCCCGGAGGGGAGCTGACGCTTTCTTT. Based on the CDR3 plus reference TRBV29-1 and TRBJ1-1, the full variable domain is SAVISQKPSRDICQRGTSLTIQCQVDSQVTMMFWYRQQPGQSLTLIATANQGSEATYESGFVIDKFPISRPNLTFSTLTVSNMSPEDSSIYLCSVGPRRGADAFFGQGTRLTVV.

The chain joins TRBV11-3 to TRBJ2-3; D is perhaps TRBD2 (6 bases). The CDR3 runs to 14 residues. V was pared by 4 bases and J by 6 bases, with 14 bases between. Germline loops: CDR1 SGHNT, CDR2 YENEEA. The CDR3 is CASSSGTSRDTQYF. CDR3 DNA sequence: TGTGCCAGCAGCTCCGGGACTTCAAGGGATACGCAGTATTTT.

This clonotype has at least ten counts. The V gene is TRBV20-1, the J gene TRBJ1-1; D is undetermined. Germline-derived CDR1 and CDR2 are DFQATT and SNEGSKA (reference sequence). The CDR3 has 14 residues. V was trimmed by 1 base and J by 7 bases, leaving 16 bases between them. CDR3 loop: CSARVGRSAGEAFF. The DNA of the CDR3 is TGCAGTGCTAGAGTCGGTCGATCGGCGGGTGAAGCTTTCTTT.

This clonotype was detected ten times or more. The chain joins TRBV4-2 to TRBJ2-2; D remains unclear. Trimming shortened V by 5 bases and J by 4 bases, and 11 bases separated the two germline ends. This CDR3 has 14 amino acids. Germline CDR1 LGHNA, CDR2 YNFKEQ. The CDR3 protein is CASSFRAFTGELFF. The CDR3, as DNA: TGTGCCAGCAGCTTTCGGGCCTTCACCGGGGAGCTGTTTTTT.